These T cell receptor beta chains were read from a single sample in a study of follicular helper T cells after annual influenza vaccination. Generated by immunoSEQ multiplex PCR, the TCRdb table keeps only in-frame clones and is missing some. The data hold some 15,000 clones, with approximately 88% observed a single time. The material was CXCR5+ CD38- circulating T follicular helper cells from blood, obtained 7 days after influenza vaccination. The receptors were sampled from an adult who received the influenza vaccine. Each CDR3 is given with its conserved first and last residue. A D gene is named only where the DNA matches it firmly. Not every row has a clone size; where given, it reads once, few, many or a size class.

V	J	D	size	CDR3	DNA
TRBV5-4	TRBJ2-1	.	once	CASSSPDVGGPYEQFF	TGTGCCAGCAGCTCACCTGACGTAGGGGGTCCATATGAGCAGTTCTTC
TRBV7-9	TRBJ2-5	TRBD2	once	CASRSGNVRETQYF	TGTGCCAGCCGTAGCGGGAACGTAAGAGAGACCCAGTACTTC
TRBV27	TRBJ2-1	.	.	CASRGLSSYNEQFF	TGTGCCAGCAGAGGACTCTCCTCCTACAATGAGCAGTTCTTC
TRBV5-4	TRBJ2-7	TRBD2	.	CASSRTGTIGEQYF	TGTGCCAGCAGCAGAACCGGGACTATCGGCGAGCAGTACTTC
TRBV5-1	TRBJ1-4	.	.	CASSLTVDEKLFF	TGCGCCAGCAGCTTAACGGTAGATGAAAAACTGTTTTTT
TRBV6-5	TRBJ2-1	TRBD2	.	CASSSSGGYNEQFF	TGTGCCAGCAGCTCTAGCGGGGGCTACAATGAGCAGTTCTTC
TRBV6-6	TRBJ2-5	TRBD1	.	CASSSGDRGAQETQYF	TGTGCCAGCAGTAGCGGGGACAGGGGAGCGCAAGAGACCCAGTACTTC
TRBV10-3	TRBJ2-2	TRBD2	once	CAIRATSENTGELFF	TGTGCCATCAGAGCAACTAGCGAGAACACCGGGGAGCTGTTTTTT
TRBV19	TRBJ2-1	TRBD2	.	CASSRREGRGDEQFF	TGTGCCAGTAGTAGGAGGGAGGGTCGGGGGGATGAGCAGTTCTTC
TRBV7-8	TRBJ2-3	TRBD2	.	CASSLGTSGDPTEQYF	TGTGCCAGCAGCTTAGGGACTAGCGGGGACCCAACCGAACAGTATTTT
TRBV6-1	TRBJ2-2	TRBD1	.	CASSEGTGMSGELFF	TGTGCCAGCAGTGAGGGGACAGGGATGTCGGGGGAGCTGTTTTTT
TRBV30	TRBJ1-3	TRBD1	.	CAWSPSTGGIGNTIYF	TGTGCCTGGAGTCCTTCGACAGGGGGCATTGGAAACACCATATATTTT
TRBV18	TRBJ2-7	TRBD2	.	CASSDTSGSSYEQYF	TGTGCCAGCTCAGATACTAGCGGGAGCTCCTACGAGCAGTACTTC
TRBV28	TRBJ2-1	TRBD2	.	CATGTSGYGMGYNEQFF	TGTGCCACCGGGACTAGCGGTTATGGGATGGGGTACAATGAGCAGTTCTTC
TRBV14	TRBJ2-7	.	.	CASSQDKGFAGRYEQYF	TGTGCCAGCAGCCAAGATAAGGGCTTCGCAGGGAGGTACGAGCAGTACTTC
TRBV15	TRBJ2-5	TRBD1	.	CATRLWDRTTVGETQYF	TGTGCCACCAGACTTTGGGACAGAACCACGGTCGGGGAGACCCAGTACTTC
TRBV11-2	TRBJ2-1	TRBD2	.	CASSLLAGGYNEQFF	TGTGCCAGCAGCTTACTAGCGGGAGGGTACAATGAGCAGTTCTTC
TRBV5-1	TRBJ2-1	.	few	CASSSKLAPAYNEQFF	TGCGCCAGCAGCTCAAAACTAGCTCCCGCTTACAATGAGCAGTTCTTC
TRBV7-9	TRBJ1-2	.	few	CASSWGEFGYTF	TGTGCCAGCAGCTGGGGGGAGTTTGGCTACACCTTC
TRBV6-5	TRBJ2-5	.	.	CASSYSGSGYQETQYF	TGTGCCAGCAGTTACTCCGGATCAGGCTACCAAGAGACCCAGTACTTC
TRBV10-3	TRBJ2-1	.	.	CAISESTLRAGNEQFF	TGTGCCATCAGTGAGTCGACTCTGAGGGCGGGCAATGAGCAGTTCTTC
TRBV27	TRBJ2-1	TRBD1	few	CASSPGDSLRSSYNEQFF	TGTGCCAGCAGTCCCGGGGACAGTCTCCGGAGCTCCTACAATGAGCAGTTCTTC
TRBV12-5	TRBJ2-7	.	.	CASGRRVDEQYF	TGTGCTAGTGGACGCAGGGTAGACGAGCAGTACTTC
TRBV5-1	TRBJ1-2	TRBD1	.	CASSPGQDYGYTF	TGCGCCAGCAGCCCCGGACAGGACTATGGCTACACCTTC
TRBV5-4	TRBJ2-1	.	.	CASSHIRPSGNEQFF	TGTGCCAGCAGCCACATACGTCCTTCGGGGAATGAGCAGTTCTTC
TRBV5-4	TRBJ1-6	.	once	CASRFGRGWDSPLHF	TGTGCCAGCAGATTCGGGAGGGGCTGGGATTCACCCCTCCACTTT
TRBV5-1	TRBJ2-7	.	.	CASSLVGGDYEQYF	TGCGCCAGCAGCTTGGTCGGCGGGGATTACGAGCAGTACTTC
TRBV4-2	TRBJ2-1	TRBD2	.	CASSPRTSGSYNEQFF	TGTGCCAGCAGCCCTCGGACTAGCGGCTCCTACAATGAGCAGTTCTTC
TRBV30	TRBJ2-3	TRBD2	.	CAWSLSGSFSDTQYF	TGTGCCTGGAGCCTTAGCGGGAGCTTTTCAGATACGCAGTATTTT
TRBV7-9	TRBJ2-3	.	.	CASRSLGGSDTQYF	TGTGCCAGCAGATCTTTAGGGGGATCGGATACGCAGTATTTT
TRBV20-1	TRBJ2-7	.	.	CSAREDIEQYF	TGCAGTGCTAGAGAGGACATCGAGCAGTACTTC
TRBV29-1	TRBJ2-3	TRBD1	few	CSVPNRGFRDTQYF	TGCAGCGTTCCGAACAGGGGCTTCAGGGATACGCAGTATTTT
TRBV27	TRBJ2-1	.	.	CASSSRYNEQFF	TGTGCCAGCAGTTCCAGATACAATGAGCAGTTCTTC
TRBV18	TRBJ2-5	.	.	CASSPGSAETQYF	TGTGCCAGCTCACCCGGGAGCGCGGAGACCCAGTACTTC
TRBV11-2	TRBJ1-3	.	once	CASSLAGWDTIYF	TGTGCCAGCAGCTTGGCGGGGTGGGACACCATATATTTT
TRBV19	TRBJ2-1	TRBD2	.	CASSTRVFAGGGEQFF	TGTGCCAGTAGTACTAGGGTCTTCGCGGGAGGCGGTGAGCAGTTCTTC
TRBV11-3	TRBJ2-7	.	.	CASSLEPGYEQYF	TGTGCCAGCAGCTTAGAACCAGGTTACGAGCAGTACTTC
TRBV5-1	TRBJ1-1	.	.	CASSYAGQNTEAFF	TGCGCCAGCAGCTATGCGGGGCAGAACACTGAAGCTTTCTTT
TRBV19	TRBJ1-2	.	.	CASSIPRSPGAGYTF	TGTGCCAGTAGTATCCCCCGATCGCCAGGGGCTGGCTACACCTTC
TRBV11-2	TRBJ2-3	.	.	CASSPRGDTQYF	TGTGCCAGCAGCCCCCGGGGGGATACGCAGTATTTT
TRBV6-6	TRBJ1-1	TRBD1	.	CASRGQGSTEAFF	TGTGCCAGCAGGGGACAGGGAAGCACTGAAGCTTTCTTT
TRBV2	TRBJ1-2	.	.	CASSERGRDYGGYTF	TGTGCCAGCAGTGAACGGGGACGGGACTATGGTGGCTACACCTTC
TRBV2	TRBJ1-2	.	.	CASNRWRDGYTF	TGTGCCAGCAACAGATGGCGTGATGGCTACACCTTC
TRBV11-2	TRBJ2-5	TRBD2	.	CASSLGTTQETQYF	TGTGCCAGCAGCCTTGGGACTACCCAAGAGACCCAGTACTTC
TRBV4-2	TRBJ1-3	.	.	CASSQEGGGDTIYF	TGTGCCAGCAGCCAAGAGGGGGGAGGGGACACCATATATTTT
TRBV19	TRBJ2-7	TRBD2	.	CASSTSAGVRYEQYF	TGTGCCAGTAGTACGTCAGCGGGGGTTCGGTACGAGCAGTACTTC
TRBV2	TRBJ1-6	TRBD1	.	CASSDDRGSNSPLHF	TGTGCCAGCAGTGACGACAGGGGGTCCAATTCACCCCTCCACTTT
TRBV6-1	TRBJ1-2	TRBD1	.	CASRTGTERRGYTF	TGTGCCAGCAGGACCGGGACAGAAAGGCGAGGCTACACCTTC
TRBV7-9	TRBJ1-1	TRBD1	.	CASSPAGTVNTEAFF	TGTGCCAGCAGCCCCGCCGGGACAGTGAACACTGAAGCTTTCTTT